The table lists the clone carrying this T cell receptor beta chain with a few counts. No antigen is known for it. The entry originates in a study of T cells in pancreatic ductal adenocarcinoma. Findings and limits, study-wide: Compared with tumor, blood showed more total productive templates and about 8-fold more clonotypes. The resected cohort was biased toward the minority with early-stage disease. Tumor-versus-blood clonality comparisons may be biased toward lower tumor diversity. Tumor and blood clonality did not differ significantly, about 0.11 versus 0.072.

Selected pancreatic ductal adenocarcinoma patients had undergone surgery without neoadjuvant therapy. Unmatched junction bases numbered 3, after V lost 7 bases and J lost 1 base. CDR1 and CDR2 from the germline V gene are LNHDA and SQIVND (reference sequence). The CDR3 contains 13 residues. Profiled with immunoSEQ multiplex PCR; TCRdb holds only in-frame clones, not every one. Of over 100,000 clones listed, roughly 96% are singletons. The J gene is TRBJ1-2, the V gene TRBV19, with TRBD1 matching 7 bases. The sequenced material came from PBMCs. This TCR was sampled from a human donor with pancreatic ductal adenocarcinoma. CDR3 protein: CASMGQNNYGYTF. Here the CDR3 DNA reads TGTGCCAGTATGGGACAGAATAACTATGGCTACACCTTC.